Below, 29 T cell receptor beta chains from the same sample are listed, as sequenced in a study of Ad26.COV2.S vaccination and SARS-CoV-2 variants. The method was immunoSEQ multiplex PCR; TCRdb's version includes in-frame clones alone and lacks a portion of them. The sample holds 410,000 or so clones, 75% to 95% seen once. Treatment denoted: about 20 received Ad26.COV2.S at low or high dose, single or two shots; several received placebo; per-sample allocation not given. The study sampled participants on day 63 after the first vaccine or placebo injection. Sequences were derived from peripheral blood, sampled in a trial of Ad26.COV2.S vaccine versus placebo. Receptors originate from a person aged 18 to 59 who received the Ad26.COV2.S COVID-19 vaccine or a placebo.

This chain uses TRBV6-5 with TRBJ1-6; TRBD1 matches at 8 bases. The CDR3 consists of 14 residues. Germline V gene lookup returns CDR1 MNHEY and CDR2 SVGAGI. After removal of 5 bases from V and 7 bases from J, the junction contained 4 bases not matched to a gene. The CDR3 nucleotides are TGTGCCAGCAGTCCCGGGACAGGAAATTCACCCCTCCACTTT. Residues: CASSPGTGNSPLHF.

This clone appeared once. This chain joins TRBV6-2 or TRBV6-3 and TRBJ1-2, with TRBD1 identical over 8 bases. Germline CDR1 reads MNHEY; CDR2 reads SVGEGT. V lost 5 bases to trimming and J lost 4 bases; unmatched junction nucleotides: 9. The CDR3 loop spans 15 amino acids. This CDR3 is CASSLVTGGSYGYTF. The CDR3 nucleotides are TGTGCCAGCAGTCTAGTAACAGGGGGAAGCTATGGCTACACCTTC.

V is TRBV25-1 and J is TRBJ1-1; D is possibly TRBD1 (5 bases). This CDR3 is built from 14 residues. CDR1 and CDR2 from the germline V gene are MGHDK and SYGVNS. V shed 4 bases and J shed 5 bases, with 14 bases lying between them. CDR3 DNA sequence: TGTGCCAGCAGTGGGAACCAGGGTCGAACTGAAGCTTTCTTT. Translation gives CASSGNQGRTEAFF.

The rearrangement joins TRBV5-1 to TRBJ2-3; TRBD1 might be the D (5 bases). V shed 7 bases and J shed 0 bases, with 9 bases lying between them. Germline-derived CDR1 and CDR2 are SGHRS and YFSETQ. This CDR3 is built from 13 residues. CDR3 nucleotide sequence: TGCGCCAGCTCAAAGGGGAGCACAGATACGCAGTATTTT. It encodes CASSKGSTDTQYF.

A remark on this clone: Other nucleotide sequences in the sample specify the same CDR3. The chain uses TRBV6-5 and TRBJ1-1; unclear D gene. V lost 0 bases and J lost 0, with 5 bases in between. The CDR3 runs 14 residues. The germline V gene has CDR1 MNHEY and CDR2 SVGAGI. CDR3 in DNA: TGTGCCAGCAGTTACTCGACGCTGAACACTGAAGCTTTCTTT. This sequence encodes CASSYSTLNTEAFF.

The CDR3 here is CASRPTGGETQYF. The CDR3 nucleotides read TGTGCCAGCAGGCCGACAGGGGGGGAGACCCAGTACTTC. The chain couples TRBV7-9 to TRBJ2-5, with 9 bases lining up with TRBD1. Germline-derived CDR1 and CDR2 are SEHNR and FQNEAQ (reference sequence). The CDR3 length is 13 residues. Trimming took 6 bases from V and 5 from J; bases not matched to a gene: 4.

This chain joins TRBV4-2 and TRBJ1-2, with 10 bases identical to TRBD1. The length of the CDR3 is 16 residues. Losses at the gene ends were 1 base for V and 0 bases for J; bases not matched to a gene: 2. Germline V gene sequence: CDR1 LGHNA, CDR2 YNFKEQ. The CDR3 DNA reads as TGTGCCAGCAGCCAAGGCGGGACAGGGGCTAACTATGGCTACACCTTC. Protein: CASSQGGTGANYGYTF.

V gene TRBV20-1 combines with J gene TRBJ1-1; perhaps TRBD1 as D (5 bases). CDR3 length: 11 amino acids. The germline CDR1 and CDR2 sequences are DFQATT and SNEGSKA (reference sequence). V gave up 5 bases and J gave up 11 bases, with 15 bases separating them. The CDR3 here is CSAEPTVRAFF. As DNA, the CDR3 is TGCAGTGCTGAACCGACAGTAAGGGCTTTCTTT.

The CDR3 sequence is CASSEYIDIGYTF. CDR3 DNA: TGTGCCAGCAGTGAATACATCGACATAGGCTACACCTTC. The V and J genes are TRBV25-1 and TRBJ1-2; D is uncertain. Germline CDR1 is MGHDK and CDR2 is SYGVNS. This CDR3 contains 13 residues. V was clipped by 0 bases and J by 8 bases, with 10 bases between them.

J is TRBJ2-3 and V is TRBV2; the D gene is possibly TRBD2 (5 bases). Deletions cut 7 bases from V and 2 bases from J, with 19 bases between. The CDR3 is 16 residues long. From germline, CDR1 is SNHLY and CDR2 FYNNEI. The CDR3 nucleotides read TGTGCCAGCACATCCTTAGCGAGGAGTAACACAGATACGCAGTATTTT. Its protein product is CASTSLARSNTDTQYF. Combining the CDR3 with reference TRBV2 and TRBJ2-3 gives the whole variable domain EPEVTQTPSHQVTQMGQEVILRCVPISNHLYFYWYRQILGQKVEFLVSFYNNEISEKSEIFDDQFSVERPDGSNFTLKIRSTKLEDSAMYFCASTSLARSNTDTQYFGPGTRLTVL.

The chain combines TRBV4-3 with TRBJ1-2; D remains ambiguous. V shed 0 bases and J shed 1 base, with 9 bases lying between them. Germline loops: CDR1 LGHNA, CDR2 YSLEER. The CDR3 has 15 amino acids. CDR3 sequence (DNA): TGCGCCAGCAGCCAAGATAGGCCGATTAACTATGGCTACACCTTC. Translation: CASSQDRPINYGYTF.

V is TRBV7-9 and J is TRBJ2-2; the D is unclear. Deletions cut 4 bases from V and 3 bases from J, with 9 bases between. CDR1 is SEHNR, CDR2 FQNEAQ, per germline (reference sequence). The CDR3 consists of 14 residues. Here the CDR3 reads CASSWHAYTGELFF. As DNA, the CDR3 is TGTGCCAGCAGCTGGCATGCCTACACCGGGGAGCTGTTTTTT.

V usage is TRBV30 and J usage is TRBJ1-3, with 7 bases matching TRBD1. The ends lost 5 bases at V and 4 bases at J; junction bases unmatched: 14. This CDR3 spans 16 amino acids. CDR1 is GTSNPN, CDR2 SVGIG, per germline (reference sequence). CDR3 sequence: CAWGLRQGGQGNTIYF. CDR3 DNA: TGTGCCTGGGGCCTTCGACAGGGAGGTCAGGGAAACACCATATATTTT.

This rearrangement joins TRBV5-4 to TRBJ2-5; unclear D gene. Germline loops: CDR1 SGHNT, CDR2 YYREEE (reference sequence). This CDR3 spans 15 amino acids. The V end was cut by 6 bases, the J end by 1 base, with 16 bases between. The CDR3 spells CASTSDPSTQETQYF. The CDR3 DNA reads TGTGCCAGCACCTCGGACCCTTCGACCCAAGAGACCCAGTACTTC. The whole variable domain, remainder taken from reference TRBV5-4 and TRBJ2-5, is ETGVTQSPTHLIKTRGQQVTLRCSSQSGHNTVSWYQQALGQGPQFIFQYYREEENGRGNFPPRFSGLQFPNYSSELNVNALELDDSALYLCASTSDPSTQETQYFGPGTRLLVL.

The chain recombines TRBV6-2 or TRBV6-3 with TRBJ2-7; 13 bases map to TRBD2. V trimming: 4 bases; J trimming: 7 bases; junction bases outside the gene matches: 10. The germline gives CDR1 MNHEY, CDR2 SVGEGT. The CDR3 has 16 residues. CDR3 in amino acids: CASSWPGLAGAWEQYF. The CDR3 nucleotides read TGTGCCAGCAGTTGGCCCGGACTAGCGGGGGCCTGGGAGCAGTACTTC.

The V call is TRBV18, the J call TRBJ2-1; 8 bases are shared with TRBD2. The CDR3 is made up of 15 amino acids. The J segment lost 1 base and the V segment lost 4 bases, leaving 3 bases of the junction unmatched. Germline loops: CDR1 KGHSH, CDR2 LQKENI. CDR3 amino acids: CASSRLARSYNEQFF. CDR3 nucleotides: TGTGCCAGCTCACGACTAGCGAGGTCCTACAATGAGCAGTTCTTC.

This clone was recorded once. V usage is TRBV7-8 and J usage is TRBJ2-3; no reliable D call. Germline CDR1 and CDR2: SGHVS and FQNEAQ. V shed 2 bases and J shed 3 bases, with 0 bases lying between them. The CDR3 length is 11 residues. DNA of the CDR3: TGTGCCAGCAGCTTAACAGATACGCAGTATTTT. Its protein is CASSLTDTQYF.

The chain combines TRBV30 with TRBJ2-7; either TRBD1 or TRBD2 may supply D (5 bases each). V gave up 4 bases and J gave up 6 bases, with 16 bases separating them. The germline gives CDR1 GTSNPN, CDR2 SVGIG (reference sequence). The CDR3 totals 13 residues. CDR3 region: CAWTVGARGEQYF. DNA of the CDR3: TGTGCCTGGACCGTAGGGGCCCGGGGCGAGCAGTACTTC.

The V and J genes are TRBV11-2 and TRBJ1-6; tentative D call: TRBD1 (6 bases). V lost 6 bases and J lost 9, with 18 bases in between. The CDR3 covers 15 residues. The germline CDR1 and CDR2 sequences are SGHAT and FQNNGV. CDR3 bases: TGTGCCAGCAGATCTCAAGGACAGAGTGGTTCACCCCTCCACTTT. It encodes CASRSQGQSGSPLHF.

V usage is TRBV30 and J usage is TRBJ1-4, with D possibly matching TRBD1 (5 bases). Trimming stripped 2 bases from V and 4 bases from J, with 14 bases between. The CDR3 is 15 amino acids. Germline loops: CDR1 GTSNPN, CDR2 SVGIG (reference sequence). The CDR3 region is CAWSTFGDYNEKLFF. DNA for the CDR3: TGTGCCTGGAGTACCTTCGGGGACTATAATGAAAAACTGTTTTTT.

The chain employs TRBV3-1 (or the pseudogene TRBV3-2) and TRBJ2-7, with D unresolved. Germline-derived CDR1 and CDR2 are LGHDT and YNNKEL (reference sequence). The V and J ends lost 3 bases and 4 bases respectively, with 16 bases between them. The CDR3 is 15 amino acids. The CDR3 nucleotides are TGTGCCAGCAGCCACGGACCCTCTTTACAATACGAGCAGTACTTC. Protein product: CASSHGPSLQYEQYF.

The J gene is TRBJ2-7, the V gene TRBV2; 10 nucleotides agree with TRBD1. Looked up from germline, CDR1 is SNHLY and CDR2 is FYNNEI. There are 15 residues in the CDR3. Trimming at V came to 4 bases and at J to 2 bases, leaving 5 bases not matched to a gene. In nucleotides, the CDR3 is TGTGCCAGCAGTGTCTCCGGGACAGGGGCCTACGAGCAGTACTTC. Amino acid sequence: CASSVSGTGAYEQYF. Variable domain in full (rest from reference TRBV2 and TRBJ2-7): EPEVTQTPSHQVTQMGQEVILRCVPISNHLYFYWYRQILGQKVEFLVSFYNNEISEKSEIFDDQFSVERPDGSNFTLKIRSTKLEDSAMYFCASSVSGTGAYEQYFGPGTRLTVT.

This rearrangement joins TRBV3-1 (or the pseudogene TRBV3-2) to TRBJ2-7; 9 nucleotides agree with TRBD1. CDR1 is LGHDT, CDR2 YNNKEL, per germline (reference sequence). This CDR3 is 17 amino acids long. V lost 2 bases to trimming and J lost 5 bases; unmatched junction nucleotides: 13. CDR3 bases: TGTGCCAGCAGCCAATCCCCTGGGCGGGACAGGGACCACGAGCAGTACTTC. Protein: CASSQSPGRDRDHEQYF.

The CDR3 loop reads CATSDGREAFF. As DNA, the CDR3 is TGTGCCACCAGTGACGGCCGTGAAGCTTTCTTT. The V call is TRBV24-1, the J call TRBJ1-1; D is unresolved. CDR1 and CDR2 (germline): KGHDR, SFDVKD. The CDR3 spans 11 residues. V was trimmed by 4 bases and J by 7 bases, leaving 6 bases between them.

In DNA form, the CDR3 reads TGCGCCAGCAGCCAAGATTCAGCGGGAGGGCTCTCCTACAATGAGCAGTTCTTC. Translation gives CASSQDSAGGLSYNEQFF. The chain uses TRBV4-3 and TRBJ2-1; 10 nucleotides agree with TRBD2. The germline CDR1 and CDR2 sequences are LGHNA and YSLEER. The CDR3 totals 18 residues. V lost 0 bases and J lost 0; bases outside the gene matches: 5.

V and J are TRBV4-3 and TRBJ2-1; 8 bases are a match to TRBD2. V dropped 0 bases and J dropped 3; count of bases not matched to a gene: 7. Looked up from germline, CDR1 is LGHNA and CDR2 is YSLEER. The length of the CDR3 is 17 residues. CDR3 loop: CASSQDGLAGLYNEQFF. The CDR3 coding sequence is TGCGCCAGCAGCCAAGATGGGCTAGCGGGCCTCTACAATGAGCAGTTCTTC.

The rearrangement links TRBV7-9 to TRBJ2-1; 8 nucleotides align to TRBD1. Germline V CDR1 and CDR2: SEHNR, FQNEAQ (reference sequence). The CDR3 loop spans 14 amino acids. J gave up 6 bases and V 5 bases, and 6 bases lay outside the gene matches. CDR3 protein: CASSQGQGVNEQFF. CDR3 DNA: TGTGCCAGCAGCCAAGGACAGGGAGTCAATGAGCAGTTCTTC.

The chain recombines TRBV4-3 with TRBJ1-4; D unclear. Trimming cost V 0 bases and J 8 bases, with 10 bases left between them. The CDR3 length is 14 residues. Germline CDR1 LGHNA, CDR2 YSLEER. The CDR3 is CASSQDFGREKLFF. The CDR3 nucleotides read TGCGCCAGCAGCCAAGATTTCGGGCGGGAAAAACTGTTTTTT.

This clone has only a few counts. V gene TRBV19 combines with J gene TRBJ2-5, with 10 bases fitting TRBD2. Trimming cost V 0 bases and J 8 bases; bases outside gene matches: 3. The CDR3 is 14 residues long. CDR1 is LNHDA and CDR2 is SQIVND in the germline V gene (reference sequence). The CDR3 DNA follows: TGTGCCAGTAGTATAGAGTCTAGCGGGAGAACCCAGTACTTC. Translation: CASSIESSGRTQYF.